This T cell receptor (beta chain) was recovered during a study of blood T cell repertoires in COVID-19. The wider study: There were acute and convalescent COVID-19 samples, and they came from the United States, Italy and Spain. Sample material is recorded as cDNA or gDNA derived from T cells, B-cell-depleted T cells, or PBMCs.

Germline CDR1 SQVTM, CDR2 ANQGSEA. With 6 bases removed from V and 2 bases from J, the gap between germline ends came to 14 bases. This CDR3 is 13 amino acids long. As processed by the authors: Nucleated cell number was recorded as an estimate derived from reference gene primer amplification. TCRdb keeps only in-frame clones here, not all; method: immunoSEQ multiplex PCR. From that table come the V and J calls and clone size; the DNA was used to work out D and trimming. The sample has tens of thousands of clones; around 90% are singletons. The V and J genes are TRBV29-1 and TRBJ2-7; D ambiguous. The sequence was obtained from a man aged 45-65 years with active COVID-19. Sequencing was carried out using peripheral blood. In nucleotides, the CDR3 is TGCAGCGTCGTAACGGGTCGGACCTACGAGCAGTACTTC. Translation gives CSVVTGRTYEQYF.